This TCR beta chain was documented in a study of shared clonotypes between healthy human individuals. Study information: The study drew on a couple of women and a few men aged 18 to 49 as donors.

The donors, all of them Caucasian adults, lived in Nashville, Tennessee. CD45RA+ naive and CD45RA-negative memory subsets were separated from CD4+ cells. Clones were read by immunoSEQ multiplex PCR, and TCRdb kept only the in-frame ones, dropping some. The repertoire holds about 2 million clones, with 90% to 95% as singletons. The sequenced sample was naive CD4+ T cells sorted from blood. Subset: CD45RA+ positively selected. The receptor's source is a man younger than 35 in good health.

As DNA, the CDR3 is TGTGCCAGCAGCTTATTCCGGGACAGGCCTTACAATGAGCAGTTCTTC. Amino acid sequence: CASSLFRDRPYNEQFF. The chain combines TRBV7-8 with TRBJ2-1; TRBD1 matches 8 bases. CDR3 length: 16 amino acids. The V and J ends lost 2 bases and 4 bases, in that order; junction bases with no gene match: 7. Germline loops: CDR1 SGHVS, CDR2 FQNEAQ.